A selection of T cell receptor beta chains follows, all from one sample in a study of blood T cell repertoires in COVID-19. Using immunoSEQ multiplex PCR, the repertoire was profiled, and TCRdb retains in-frame clones only, with some absent. The data contain under 450,000 clones, roughly 87% of them singletons. The material sequenced was PBMCs or T cells enriched from blood (not recorded which). The origin of the receptors is a woman aged 25 to 39 who had recovered from COVID-19. Both conserved end residues are part of each CDR3. The D gene is left open where the match is weak. A clone size is listed for some rows: how often the clone was seen (once, few, many), or a class if it is expanded.

TRBV12-3/TRBV12-4	TRBJ1-5	NA	TRBD1	TGTGCCAGCACCACAGGGGTTCAGCCCCAGCATTTT	CASTTGVQPQHF
TRBV18	TRBJ2-1	NA	TRBD2	TGTGCCAGCTCACTAGGGAGGGCCAACAATGAGCAGTTCTTC	CASSLGRANNEQFF
TRBV9	TRBJ1-2	NA	NA	TGTGCCAGCAGCGCGTCCAGGGTTAACTATGGCTACACCTTC	CASSASRVNYGYTF
TRBV7-9	TRBJ1-1	once	TRBD1	TGTGCCAGCCGGGGCCGGGACAGAAAAAACACTGAAGCTTTCTTT	CASRGRDRKNTEAFF
TRBV4-2	TRBJ1-1	once	NA	TGTGCCAGCAGCGACAGGTTGAACACTGAAGCTTTCTTT	CASSDRLNTEAFF
TRBV5-1	TRBJ1-3	few	NA	TGCGCCAGCAGGATATCGGGCTCTGGAAACACCATATATTTT	CASRISGSGNTIYF
TRBV19	TRBJ1-2	NA	NA	TGTGCCAGTAGTATAGCCACTAACTATGGCTACACCTTC	CASSIATNYGYTF
TRBV12-3/TRBV12-4	TRBJ1-1	NA	NA	TGTGCCAGCAGTTTAGGGCAAGTAGCGGCTTTCTTT	CASSLGQVAAFF
TRBV11-2	TRBJ2-5	NA	NA	TGTGCCAGCAGCTTAGGTCGGACAGTTAATACCCAAGAGACCCAGTACTTC	CASSLGRTVNTQETQYF
TRBV7-9	TRBJ1-2	NA	TRBD1	TGTGCCAGCAGCTTAGCTGGCAGGGGGATCGATGGCTACACCTTC	CASSLAGRGIDGYTF
TRBV2	TRBJ1-5	NA	NA	TGTGCCAGCAGTTCTGCCGCCAGGGACAACCAGCATTTT	CASSSAARDNQHF
TRBV2	TRBJ1-4	NA	NA	TGTGCCAGCAATCCCAGCGGCCCCTGGGTCGAAAAACTGTTTTTT	CASNPSGPWVEKLFF
TRBV18	TRBJ2-7	NA	TRBD1	TGTGCCAGCTCACCTGAGAGTACAGGGGGGTACGAGCAGTACTTC	CASSPESTGGYEQYF
TRBV5-1	TRBJ1-2	NA	NA	TGCGCCAGCAGCAATCAGGGGTCGAACTATGGCTACACCTTC	CASSNQGSNYGYTF
TRBV5-1	TRBJ1-4	NA	NA	TGCGCCAGCAGCGCGCCCGGGGGTGAAAAACTGTTTTTT	CASSAPGGEKLFF
TRBV5-4	TRBJ1-2	NA	NA	TGTGCCAGCAGCGTGGCCGGTGAACTTAACTATGGCTACACCTTC	CASSVAGELNYGYTF